Listed below are T cell receptor beta chains from one sample, sequenced in a study of vaccination and CD4 T cells after COVID-19. TCRdb analysed the PCR reads with MiXCR anew, one entry per CDR3 protein. Found here are tens of thousands of distinct CDR3 sequences, about 64% of them singletons; the top ten hold roughly 17%. Their cognate antigens are unknown. This material consisted of CD4+ T cells from blood, cultured in vitro, taken after SARS-CoV-2 vaccination. Source of these receptors: a human donor who received a COVID-19 vaccine. CDR3s include the opening cysteine and the closing phenylalanine or tryptophan. D genes are given only for firm matches. Size tells how often a clone was seen (once, few, many) or the class of an expanded clone, and some rows leave it out.

size,D,J,V,CDR3,DNA
few,.,TRBJ1-2,TRBV2,CASRRLQGSNYGYTF,TGTGCCAGCAGGCGACTCCAGGGTTCTAACTATGGCTACACCTTC
.,.,TRBJ2-5,TRBV20-1,CSASWVETQYF,TGCAGTGCTAGTTGGGTGGAGACCCAGTACTTC
few,TRBD1,TRBJ2-3,TRBV24-1,CATSGTGGTDTQYF,TGTGCCACCAGCGGGACAGGGGGCACAGATACGCAGTATTTT
.,TRBD2,TRBJ2-3,TRBV7-2,CASSLDRLAGTTWEYF,TGTGCCAGCAGCTTAGACAGACTAGCGGGCACTACTTGGGAGTATTTT
few,TRBD1,TRBJ1-5,TRBV6-2/TRBV6-3,CASRKGTVSNQPQHF,TGTGCCAGCAGAAAAGGGACAGTCTCAAATCAGCCCCAGCATTTT
.,.,TRBJ2-6,TRBV5-4,CAGSLGHVLTF,TGTGCCGGCAGCTTGGGTCACGTCCTGACTTTC
once,TRBD1,TRBJ1-3,TRBV20-1,CSVETGTGDPYSGNTIYF,TGCAGTGTCGAAACCGGGACAGGGGACCCTTACTCTGGAAACACCATATATTTT
.,.,TRBJ2-2,TRBV7-9,CASPGMNTGELFF,TGTGCCAGCCCCGGGATGAACACCGGGGAGCTGTTTTTT
.,.,TRBJ1-3,TRBV7-9,CASSLVGNTIYF,TGTGCCAGCAGCTTAGTTGGAAACACCATATATTTT
.,.,TRBJ1-6,TRBV19,CASMGTSGYAYNSPLHF,TGTGCCAGTATGGGGACAAGCGGTTACGCCTATAATTCACCCCTCCACTTT
.,.,TRBJ2-2,TRBV24-1,CATNDDGAGELFF,TGTGCCACCAATGATGACGGGGCCGGGGAGCTGTTTTTT
.,.,TRBJ1-5,TRBV7-7,CASSFPSRGGQPQHF,TGTGCCAGCAGCTTCCCCTCTAGAGGGGGTCAGCCCCAGCATTTT
few,.,TRBJ1-2,TRBV19,CASTPGQGRYGYTF,TGTGCCAGTACCCCTGGGCAGGGTCGGTATGGCTACACCTTC
.,.,TRBJ1-6,TRBV6-5,CASSYTFRDFISYNSPLHF,TGTGCCAGCAGTTATACTTTCAGGGACTTTATTTCCTATAATTCACCCCTCCACTTT
.,.,TRBJ2-3,TRBV6-1,CASSEDRVPGTDTQYF,TGTGCCAGCAGTGAAGACAGGGTACCGGGCACAGATACGCAGTATTTT
once,.,TRBJ1-4,TRBV10-2,CASSDRDGEKLFF,TGCGCCAGCAGTGACAGAGACGGTGAAAAACTGTTTTTT
.,TRBD1,TRBJ1-6,TRBV19,CASTEDRGDSPLHF,TGTGCCAGTACCGAGGACAGGGGCGATTCACCCCTCCACTTT
.,TRBD2,TRBJ2-1,TRBV7-6,CASSFSGDNNEQFF,TGTGCCAGCAGCTTTAGCGGGGATAACAATGAGCAGTTCTTC
few,TRBD1,TRBJ1-1,TRBV27,CASSFAYRGLNTEAFF,TGTGCCAGCAGTTTTGCTTACAGGGGATTGAACACTGAAGCTTTCTTT
.,TRBD2,TRBJ2-1,TRBV20-1,CSARTGGGSYNEQFF,TGCAGTGCTAGAACCGGGGGGGGCTCCTACAATGAGCAGTTCTTC
.,.,TRBJ2-3,TRBV2,CASNRLLGDTDTQYF,TGTGCCAGCAATCGACTACTAGGGGACACAGATACGCAGTATTTT
.,.,TRBJ1-2,TRBV2,CASSVRQVPLAYGYTF,TGTGCCAGCAGTGTTAGGCAGGTTCCGCTAGCCTATGGCTACACCTTC
.,.,TRBJ1-1,TRBV29-1,CSANQGGNTEAFF,TGCAGCGCCAACCAGGGCGGGAACACTGAAGCTTTCTTT
.,.,TRBJ2-5,TRBV11-2,CASSLDLDPDRYF,TGTGCCAGCAGCTTAGATCTAGACCCGGATAGGTACTTC
.,TRBD1,TRBJ1-2,TRBV5-1,CASSLDRGDGYTF,TGCGCCAGCAGCTTAGACAGGGGGGATGGCTACACCTTC
.,.,TRBJ1-5,TRBV30,CAWSSGFGQPQHF,TGTGCCTGGAGTAGTGGATTCGGACAGCCCCAGCATTTT
.,TRBD2,TRBJ2-3,TRBV20-1,CSARDPFWRGTTDTQYF,TGCAGTGCTAGAGATCCCTTTTGGCGGGGGACCACAGATACGCAGTATTTT
few,.,TRBJ2-3,TRBV24-1,CATSDLGDPYSTDTQYF,TGTGCCACCAGTGATTTGGGGGACCCTTATAGCACAGATACGCAGTATTTT
few,TRBD1,TRBJ1-5,TRBV2,CASSRDREGRQPQHF,TGTGCCAGCAGCCGCGACAGGGAGGGACGTCAGCCCCAGCATTTT
few,TRBD2,TRBJ2-5,TRBV24-1,CATSDDSGGRETQYF,TGTGCCACCAGTGACGATAGCGGGGGGAGGGAGACCCAGTACTTC
.,.,TRBJ1-1,TRBV5-1,CASSLVGRTEAFF,TGCGCCAGCAGCTTGGTAGGGCGTACTGAAGCTTTCTTT
.,TRBD1,TRBJ1-1,TRBV12-3/TRBV12-4,CASSPSRTGFGDFF,TGTGCCAGCAGCCCCAGCAGGACAGGGTTCGGGGATTTCTTT
.,.,TRBJ1-5,TRBV15,CATSRVGGDRPQHF,TGTGCCACCAGCAGAGTAGGAGGGGACCGGCCCCAGCATTTT
.,.,TRBJ2-7,TRBV7-3,CASSPRPAAWGEQYF,TGTGCCAGCAGCCCTAGACCCGCCGCGTGGGGGGAGCAGTACTTC
.,TRBD1,TRBJ1-2,TRBV19,CASSPSSGQYGYTF,TGTGCCAGTAGTCCTTCGTCGGGACAGTATGGCTACACCTTC
.,TRBD1,TRBJ1-1,TRBV27,CASSQGQGEVRTEAFF,TGTGCCAGCAGCCAAGGACAGGGTGAAGTGCGGACTGAAGCTTTCTTT
.,TRBD2,TRBJ2-6,TRBV10-3,CAISESGGSGANVLTF,TGTGCCATCAGTGAATCGGGAGGTTCTGGGGCCAACGTCCTGACTTTC
few,TRBD2,TRBJ2-3,TRBV20-1,CSARAFGLAGGHDTQYF,TGCAGTGCTAGAGCCTTTGGACTAGCGGGGGGGCACGATACGCAGTATTTT
.,TRBD1,TRBJ1-5,TRBV19,CASSTPGQGPVQPQHF,TGTGCCAGTAGTACACCGGGACAGGGGCCCGTTCAGCCCCAGCATTTT
.,.,TRBJ1-1,TRBV18,CASSPAHMNTEAFF,TGTGCCAGCTCACCAGCACATATGAACACTGAAGCTTTCTTT
.,.,TRBJ2-3,TRBV6-1,CASSEVGLSGTGADTQYF,TGTGCCAGCAGTGAAGTCGGCTTGTCGGGGACCGGGGCAGATACGCAGTATTTT
.,TRBD1,TRBJ1-1,TRBV19,CASSIDSPGRQGNTEAFF,TGTGCCAGTAGTATAGACTCCCCGGGCAGACAGGGGAACACTGAAGCTTTCTTT
.,TRBD2,TRBJ2-3,TRBV5-1,CASSLDFSGGVQDTQYF,TGCGCCAGCAGCTTGGATTTTAGCGGGGGGGTACAAGATACGCAGTATTTT
.,.,TRBJ2-6,TRBV12-3/TRBV12-4,CASISSGANVLTF,TGTGCCAGCATATCCTCTGGGGCCAACGTCCTGACTTTC
.,.,TRBJ1-6,TRBV30,CAWSGGGGGENSPLHF,TGTGCCTGGAGTGGGGGTGGGGGGGGCGAGAATTCACCCCTCCACTTT
.,TRBD1,TRBJ2-2,TRBV2,CASSPTGGDTGELFF,TGTGCCAGCAGCCCGACAGGGGGCGACACCGGGGAGCTGTTTTTT
.,TRBD1,TRBJ1-5,TRBV6-1,CASSRQGGQPQHF,TGTGCCAGCAGCCGACAGGGGGGGCAGCCCCAGCATTTT
.,.,TRBJ2-6,TRBV6-5,CASSSRDRRSGANVLTF,TGTGCCAGCAGTTCTAGAGACAGGCGCTCTGGGGCCAACGTCCTGACTTTC
.,TRBD1,TRBJ1-2,TRBV5-4,CASSFPQGGNGYGYTF,TGTGCCAGCAGCTTTCCCCAGGGGGGAAATGGATATGGCTACACCTTC
few,.,TRBJ1-4,TRBV20-1,CSARQNEKLFF,TGCAGTGCTAGACAGAATGAAAAACTGTTTTTT
.,.,TRBJ2-5,TRBV20-1,CSARPQETQYF,TGCAGTGCTAGACCCCAAGAGACCCAGTACTTC
few,TRBD2,TRBJ2-4,TRBV4-2,CASSQDFRGGIAKNIQYF,TGTGCCAGCAGCCAAGACTTCCGGGGGGGAATAGCCAAAAACATTCAGTACTTC